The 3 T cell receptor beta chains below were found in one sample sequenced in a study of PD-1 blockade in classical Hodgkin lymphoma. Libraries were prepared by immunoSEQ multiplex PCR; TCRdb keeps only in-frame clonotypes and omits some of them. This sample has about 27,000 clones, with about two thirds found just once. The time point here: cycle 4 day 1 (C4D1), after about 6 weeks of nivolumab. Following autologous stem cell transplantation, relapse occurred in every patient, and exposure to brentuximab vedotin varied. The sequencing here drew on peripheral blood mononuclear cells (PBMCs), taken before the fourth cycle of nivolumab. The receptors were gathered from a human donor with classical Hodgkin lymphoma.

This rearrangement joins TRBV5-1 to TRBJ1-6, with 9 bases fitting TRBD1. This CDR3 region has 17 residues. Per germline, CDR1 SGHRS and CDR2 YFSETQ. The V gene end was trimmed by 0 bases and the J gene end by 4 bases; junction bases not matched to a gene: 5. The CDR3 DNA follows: TGCGCCAGCAGCTTGGAGGGACAGGGAGGTTATAATTCACCCCTCCACTTT. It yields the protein CASSLEGQGGYNSPLHF.

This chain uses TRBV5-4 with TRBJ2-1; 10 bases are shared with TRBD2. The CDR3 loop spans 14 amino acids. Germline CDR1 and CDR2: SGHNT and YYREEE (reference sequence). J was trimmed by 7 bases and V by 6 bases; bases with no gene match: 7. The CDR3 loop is CASTLAGGRNEQFF. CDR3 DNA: TGTGCCAGCACTTTAGCGGGGGGCCGGAATGAGCAGTTCTTC.

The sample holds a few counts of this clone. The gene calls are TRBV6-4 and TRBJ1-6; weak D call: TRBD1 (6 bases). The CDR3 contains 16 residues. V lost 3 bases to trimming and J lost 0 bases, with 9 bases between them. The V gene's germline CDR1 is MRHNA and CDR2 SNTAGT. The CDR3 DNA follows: TGTGCCAGCAGTGAAGCGGGGGCCTCCTATAATTCACCCCTCCACTTT. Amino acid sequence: CASSEAGASYNSPLHF.